Shown below are 15 T cell receptor beta chains from a single sample sequenced in a study of blood T cell repertoires in COVID-19. The assay was immunoSEQ multiplex PCR, and TCRdb's table has in-frame clones only and misses some. This table has roughly 150,000 clones, around 82% appearing once. The sample comprised peripheral blood. These receptors were taken from a human donor in a cohort sampled during active COVID-19.

The chain couples TRBV2 to TRBJ1-2; the D gene is possibly TRBD1 (5 bases). This CDR3 is built from 13 residues. Germline assignment: CDR1 SNHLY and CDR2 FYNNEI. Trimming left V 8 bases short and J 4 bases short, with 14 bases between. The CDR3 loop is CASYDGARYGYTF. The CDR3 DNA sequence: TGTGCCAGCTACGATGGGGCCCGCTATGGCTACACCTTC.

The chain recombines TRBV18 with TRBJ2-2; a possible D gene is TRBD1 (5 bases). The CDR3 sequence is 14 residues long. V dropped 3 bases and J dropped 5 bases, with 10 bases sitting between them. Germline V lookup: CDR1 KGHSH, CDR2 LQKENI. The CDR3, as DNA: TGTGCCAGCTCACCGACACAGGTGACCGGGGAGCTGTTTTTT. Translated: CASSPTQVTGELFF.

This chain joins TRBV9 and TRBJ2-5, with 9 nucleotides matching TRBD2. The CDR3 has 16 residues. The V gene's germline CDR1 is SGDLS and CDR2 YYNGEE. The junction had 6 bases not matched to a gene; V was cut back by 0 bases and J by 3 bases. The CDR3 is CASSVGERGVKETQYF. The CDR3, as DNA: TGTGCCAGCAGCGTAGGGGAGCGGGGGGTTAAAGAGACCCAGTACTTC.

The gene calls are TRBV6-5 and TRBJ2-1; 12 positions match TRBD2. CDR3 size: 15 residues. Germline trimming cut 10 bases from V and 5 bases from J; bases unmatched to any gene: 9. Per the germline V gene, CDR1 is MNHEY and CDR2 is SVGAGI. The CDR3 region is CATSPSGRVNNEQFF. Here the CDR3 DNA reads TGTGCCACCTCGCCTAGCGGGAGGGTTAACAATGAGCAGTTCTTC.

J is TRBJ1-1 and V is TRBV27; unclear D gene. V gave up 3 bases and J gave up 1 base, with 12 bases separating them. The CDR3 contains 15 residues. From germline, CDR1 is MNHEY and CDR2 SMNVEV (reference sequence). The CDR3 DNA is TGTGCCAGCAGTTTCTCGGGGAGGACGAACACTGAAGCTTTCTTT. Encoded protein: CASSFSGRTNTEAFF.

The genes are TRBV5-4 and TRBJ2-1; TRBD2 matches 7 bases. This CDR3 region has 15 residues. The junction had 6 bases not matched to a gene; V was cut back by 3 bases and J by 3 bases. Germline CDR1 reads SGHNT; CDR2 reads YYREEE (reference sequence). CDR3: CASSSGLDIYNEQFF. Here the CDR3 DNA reads TGTGCCAGCAGCTCCGGACTAGATATCTACAATGAGCAGTTCTTC. The whole variable domain, filled in from reference TRBV5-4 and TRBJ2-1, reads ETGVTQSPTHLIKTRGQQVTLRCSSQSGHNTVSWYQQALGQGPQFIFQYYREEENGRGNFPPRFSGLQFPNYSSELNVNALELDDSALYLCASSSGLDIYNEQFFGPGTRLTVL.

J is TRBJ2-3 and V is TRBV23-1; a possible D gene is TRBD2 (6 bases). TRBV23-1 is recorded as an ORF, its role being uncertain. V gave up 7 bases and J gave up 0 bases, with 14 bases separating them. The CDR3 totals 15 residues. CDR3 sequence reads: CASTSSSGSTDTQYF. The DNA of the CDR3 is TGCGCCAGCACTTCTTCCAGCGGGAGCACAGATACGCAGTATTTT.

The rearrangement joins TRBV2 to TRBJ1-4; D is uncertain. V lost 3 bases to trimming and J lost 10 bases, with 6 bases between them. The CDR3 runs to 11 residues. Germline CDR1 reads SNHLY; CDR2 reads FYNNEI. The CDR3 here is CASSDLGKLFF. DNA for the CDR3: TGTGCCAGCAGTGATCTCGGAAAACTGTTTTTT. The variable domain in full, with the rest retrieved from reference TRBV2 and TRBJ1-4, is EPEVTQTPSHQVTQMGQEVILRCVPISNHLYFYWYRQILGQKVEFLVSFYNNEISEKSEIFDDQFSVERPDGSNFTLKIRSTKLEDSAMYFCASSDLGKLFFGSGTQLSVL.

The rearrangement links TRBV27 to TRBJ1-1, with D maybe TRBD1 (5 bases). CDR3 length equals 14 residues. V lost 5 bases and J 1 base, leaving 11 bases between the germline ends. Germline V gene lookup returns CDR1 MNHEY and CDR2 SMNVEV (reference sequence). The CDR3 loop is CASSPATGNTEAFF. The CDR3 DNA reads as TGTGCCAGCAGTCCCGCTACAGGGAACACTGAAGCTTTCTTT.

The chain uses TRBV29-1 and TRBJ1-4; weak D call: TRBD1 (6 bases). Germline assignment: CDR1 SQVTM and CDR2 ANQGSEA. CDR3 length: 13 amino acids. V was shortened by 6 bases and J by 5 bases, with 13 bases between the two germline ends. CDR3 protein: CSVAGQRNEKLFF. The DNA for the CDR3 is TGCAGCGTCGCCGGACAGAGAAATGAAAAACTGTTTTTT.

Details on this clone: This specimen includes other DNA sequences encoding the same CDR3. The chain couples TRBV7-2 to TRBJ2-7; no clear D gene. Germline CDR1 is SGHTA and CDR2 is FQGNSA. The CDR3 has 13 residues. Trimming removed 1 base at V and 6 bases at J, with 10 bases between. The CDR3 DNA sequence: TGTGCCAGCAGCTTAGGTCAGTCGTCCGAGCAGTACGTC. This sequence encodes CASSLGQSSEQYV.

V gene TRBV20-1 combines with J gene TRBJ2-7, with TRBD1 matching 9 bases. V shed 3 bases, J shed 5 bases, and the junction held 5 bases outside the gene matches. Germline V gene sequence: CDR1 DFQATT, CDR2 SNEGSKA (reference sequence). The CDR3 loop spans 13 amino acids. Here the CDR3 DNA reads TGCAGTGCTAGTAGGACAGGGGTCCACGAGCAGTACTTC. It is translated as CSASRTGVHEQYF.

This clone has just a few counts. The CDR3 here is CASSLRLDYEQYF. CDR3 DNA: TGTGCCAGCAGTCTACGACTGGACTACGAGCAGTACTTC. This chain connects TRBV6-5 to TRBJ2-7; D is unresolved. CDR1 is MNHEY and CDR2 is SVGAGI in the germline V gene. Trimming cost V 5 bases and J 3 bases, with 11 bases left between them. The length of the CDR3 is 13 residues.

This clone was picked up a small number of times. This chain joins TRBV6-5 and TRBJ1-4, with a possible D match to TRBD1 (6 bases). Trimming took off 4 bases at V and 7 bases at J, with 19 bases between the two ends. The CDR3 consists of 16 residues. Germline assignment: CDR1 MNHEY and CDR2 SVGAGI. The CDR3 bases are TGTGCCAGCAGTTTACAGGGATGGGAAGGTTCTGAAAAACTGTTTTTT. Protein product: CASSLQGWEGSEKLFF.

This clone was seen just once. The CDR3 sequence: CAISLTGSSGANVLTF. The DNA of the CDR3 is TGTGCCATCAGCCTTACAGGGTCCTCTGGGGCCAACGTCCTGACTTTC. This chain uses TRBV10-3 with TRBJ2-6; TRBD1 might be the D (6 bases). Germline values: CDR1 ENHRY, CDR2 SYGVKD. The germline V and J ends were trimmed by 6 bases and 0 bases, with 12 bases remaining between them. The CDR3 sequence is 16 residues long.